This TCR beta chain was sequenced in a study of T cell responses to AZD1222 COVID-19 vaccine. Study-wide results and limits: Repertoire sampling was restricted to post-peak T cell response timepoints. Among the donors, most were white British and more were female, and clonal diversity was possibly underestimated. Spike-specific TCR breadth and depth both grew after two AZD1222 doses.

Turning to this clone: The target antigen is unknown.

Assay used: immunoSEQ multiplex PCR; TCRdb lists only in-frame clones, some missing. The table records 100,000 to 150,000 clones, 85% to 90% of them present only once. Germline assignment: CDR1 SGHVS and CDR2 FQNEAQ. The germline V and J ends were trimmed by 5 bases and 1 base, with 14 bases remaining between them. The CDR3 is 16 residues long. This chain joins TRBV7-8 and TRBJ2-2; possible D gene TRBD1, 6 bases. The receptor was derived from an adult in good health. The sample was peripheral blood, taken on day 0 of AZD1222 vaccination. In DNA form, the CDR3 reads TGTGCCAGCAGCGTCGACAGGCCGAGGAACACCGGGGAGCTGTTTTTT. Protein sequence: CASSVDRPRNTGELFF.